The sequence of this TCR beta chain was determined in a study of T cell repertoires in cytomegalovirus infection. Study-wide background: TCR beta signatures that were public indicated CMV infection and matching HLA type. General study points: Totalled public TCR beta family frequency picked out people who carried CMV plus the relevant HLA. What dominated the ex vivo response were HLA-C-restricted CMV-specific TCR beta clonotypes.

There are many counts of this clonotype. Its matching antigen is unknown. From the reads, TCRdb called clonotypes with MiXCR, one entry per CDR3 protein. The profile shows 60,000 to 85,000 distinct CDR3 sequences, under 25% of them singletons. Per germline, CDR1 SGHAT and CDR2 FQNNGV. V lost 5 bases and J lost 6, with 17 bases in between. CDR3 size: 14 residues. This chain joins TRBV11-2 and TRBJ2-7, with D possibly being TRBD1 or TRBD2 (5 bases each). This sequence originates from a human donor in good health (CMV status not recorded). Some clones in this sample may be carry-over from other donors' samples. The material sequenced was PBMCs, sequenced either directly or after in vitro stimulation (not recorded which). CDR3 residues: CASSLGPTLGEQYF. The CDR3 DNA reads TGTGCCAGCAGCCTGGGACCGACTTTAGGCGAGCAGTACTTC.